This is a list of T cell receptor beta chains from one sample in a study of blood T cell repertoires in COVID-19. Repertoires were generated with immunoSEQ multiplex PCR, while TCRdb's copy carries only in-frame clones and drops some. Here the sample spans 240,000 or so clones, 87% being singletons. The sample consisted of peripheral blood. The receptor source for this set is a man aged 60 to 75 who had recovered from COVID-19. CDR3s include the opening cysteine and the closing phenylalanine or tryptophan. The order of the fields is D gene, V gene, clone size, J gene, CDR3 DNA, CDR3 protein. D genes are given only for firm matches. Size tells how often a clone was seen (once, few, many) or the class of an expanded clone, and some rows leave it out.

d_call: .
v_call: TRBV5-1
clone_size: .
j_call: TRBJ1-1
cdr3_nt: TGCGCCAGCAGCTTGATTGGTACAGGGAACACTGAAGCTTTCTTT
cdr3_aa: CASSLIGTGNTEAFF

d_call: .
v_call: TRBV6-5
clone_size: .
j_call: TRBJ2-1
cdr3_nt: TGTGCCAGCACATGGGGCCCCCGATCCTACAATGAGCAGTTCTTC
cdr3_aa: CASTWGPRSYNEQFF

d_call: .
v_call: TRBV6-1
clone_size: .
j_call: TRBJ1-5
cdr3_nt: TGTGCCAGCAGTGATGGTAGTCAGCCCCAGCATTTT
cdr3_aa: CASSDGSQPQHF

d_call: .
v_call: TRBV19
clone_size: .
j_call: TRBJ2-1
cdr3_nt: TGTGCCAGCTTTGGGGGGGCCACGTACAATGAGCAGTTCTTC
cdr3_aa: CASFGGATYNEQFF

d_call: .
v_call: TRBV6-5
clone_size: once
j_call: TRBJ1-1
cdr3_nt: TGTGCCAGCAGTTACTCCTCGAGTCGCGGCACTGAAGCTTTCTTT
cdr3_aa: CASSYSSSRGTEAFF

d_call: TRBD1
v_call: TRBV7-9
clone_size: .
j_call: TRBJ2-3
cdr3_nt: TGTGCCAGCAGCCCCCCCGGGACAGGGGGCTTAGATACGCAGTATTTT
cdr3_aa: CASSPPGTGGLDTQYF

d_call: .
v_call: TRBV3-1/TRBV3-2
clone_size: .
j_call: TRBJ1-5
cdr3_nt: TGTGCCAGCAGTCGGGGAGGAAATCAGCCCCAGCATTTT
cdr3_aa: CASSRGGNQPQHF

d_call: .
v_call: TRBV11-2
clone_size: .
j_call: TRBJ1-2
cdr3_nt: TGTGCCAGCAGCTTAGCCGGCGGGAGGGGCTACACCTTC
cdr3_aa: CASSLAGGRGYTF

d_call: TRBD2
v_call: TRBV2
clone_size: few
j_call: TRBJ2-5
cdr3_nt: TGTGCCAGCAACTTTTTCTCCGGGACTAGCGGGGGGTCGGGGACCCAGTACTTC
cdr3_aa: CASNFFSGTSGGSGTQYF

d_call: .
v_call: TRBV20-1
clone_size: .
j_call: TRBJ1-2
cdr3_nt: TGCAGTGCCTATAGATATGGCTACACCTTC
cdr3_aa: CSAYRYGYTF

d_call: .
v_call: TRBV27
clone_size: .
j_call: TRBJ2-1
cdr3_nt: TGTGCCAGCAGTCCAGGGCAGGTCGGAAATGAGCAGTTCTTC
cdr3_aa: CASSPGQVGNEQFF

d_call: TRBD2
v_call: TRBV4-2
clone_size: .
j_call: TRBJ2-7
cdr3_nt: TGTGCCAGCAGCCAAGCGGGGGGGGAATCCTACGAGCAGTACTTC
cdr3_aa: CASSQAGGESYEQYF

d_call: .
v_call: TRBV19
clone_size: once
j_call: TRBJ1-4
cdr3_nt: TGTGCCAGTCAGCCGGGCCGAGGGGAAAAACTGTTTTTT
cdr3_aa: CASQPGRGEKLFF

d_call: .
v_call: TRBV5-1
clone_size: .
j_call: TRBJ2-7
cdr3_nt: TGCGCCAGCAGCCTTAACTACGAGCAGTACTTC
cdr3_aa: CASSLNYEQYF